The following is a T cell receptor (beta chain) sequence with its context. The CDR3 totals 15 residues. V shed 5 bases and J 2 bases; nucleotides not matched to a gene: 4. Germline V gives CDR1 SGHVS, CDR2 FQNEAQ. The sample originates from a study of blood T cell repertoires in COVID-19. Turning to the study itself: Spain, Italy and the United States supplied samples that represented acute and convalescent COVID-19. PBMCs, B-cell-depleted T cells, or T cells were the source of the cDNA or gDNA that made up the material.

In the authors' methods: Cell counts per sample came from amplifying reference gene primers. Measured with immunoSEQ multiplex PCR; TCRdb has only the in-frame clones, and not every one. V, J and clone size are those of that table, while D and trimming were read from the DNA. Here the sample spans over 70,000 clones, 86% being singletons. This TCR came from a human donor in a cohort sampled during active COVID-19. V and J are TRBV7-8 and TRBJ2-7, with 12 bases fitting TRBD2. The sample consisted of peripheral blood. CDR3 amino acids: CASSPLAGGTYEQYF. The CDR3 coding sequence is TGTGCCAGCAGCCCACTAGCGGGAGGCACCTACGAGCAGTACTTC.